The 11 T cell receptor beta chains listed next were all sequenced from one sample in a study of T-cell memory formation after mild COVID-19. TCRdb redid the calling of the 5' RACE reads with MiXCR, one entry per CDR3 protein. Counted here are a few hundred thousand distinct CDR3 sequences, around 27% occurring once; the ten biggest clones make up about an eighth. Sequences were obtained from PBMCs or a T cell subset sorted from them (not recorded which). The receptors come from an adult woman who had mild COVID-19 (a few samples of this study predate the infection). Cell type and time point are not known.

This clonotype appeared a few times. The chain joins TRBV15 to TRBJ1-5; 7 nucleotides align to TRBD1. Germline CDR1 and CDR2: LNHNV and YYDKDF (reference sequence). The ends lost 4 bases at V and 6 bases at J; junction bases unmatched: 12. The CDR3 covers 16 residues. For the CDR3, the DNA is TGTGCCACCAGCAAGGCGAGGACAGGACCTAGTCAGCCCCAGCATTTT. Protein sequence: CATSKARTGPSQPQHF.

The rearrangement links TRBV7-8 to TRBJ2-1, with a weak D call TRBD2 (7 bases). V dropped 6 bases and J dropped 0 bases, with 15 bases sitting between them. The germline CDR1 and CDR2 sequences are SGHVS and FQNEAQ. The CDR3 runs to 16 residues. As DNA, the CDR3 is TGTGCCAGCAGTTGGACCGGGGGGCTCTCCTACAATGAGCAGTTCTTC. As protein: CASSWTGGLSYNEQFF.

This clonotype occurred a few times. The rearrangement joins TRBV7-2 to TRBJ2-5, with 15 positions matching TRBD2. Germline V gene sequence: CDR1 SGHTA, CDR2 FQGNSA. CDR3 length: 18 residues. With V trimmed by 5 bases and J by 4 bases, 11 bases remained unmatched. The CDR3 loop reads CASSLGGLAGGHLETQYF. CDR3 sequence (DNA): TGTGCCAGCAGCCTTGGGGGACTAGCGGGAGGTCACCTAGAGACCCAGTACTTC.

Only a few counts were recorded for this clonotype. The V gene is TRBV27, the J gene TRBJ1-1, with D possibly matching TRBD1 (6 bases). Trimming stripped 11 bases from V and 4 bases from J, with 17 bases between. The germline CDR1 and CDR2 sequences are MNHEY and SMNVEV (reference sequence). The CDR3 is 13 residues long. The CDR3 is CAVGRGGGTEAFF. The CDR3 nucleotides are TGTGCCGTCGGACGAGGGGGAGGCACTGAAGCTTTCTTT.

V gene TRBV11-2 combines with J gene TRBJ2-1; no definite D call. The length of the CDR3 is 13 residues. In germline, CDR1 is SGHAT, CDR2 FQNNGV. V was clipped by 3 bases and J by 4 bases, with 7 bases between them. CDR3 sequence: CASSFQIYNEQFF. The CDR3, as DNA: TGTGCCAGCAGCTTTCAGATTTACAATGAGCAGTTCTTC.

The genes are TRBV5-4 and TRBJ1-4, with D possibly being TRBD1 (6 bases). The ends were cut back, 4 bases at V and 0 bases at J, with 16 bases in the middle. This CDR3 contains 17 residues. Germline V gene sequence: CDR1 SGHNT, CDR2 YYREEE (reference sequence). The CDR3 DNA follows: TGTGCCAGCAGCGATCGGACAGCAATCACAACTAATGAAAAACTGTTTTTT. As protein: CASSDRTAITTNEKLFF.

This clonotype was observed a few times. The V gene is TRBV5-1, the J gene TRBJ1-2, with unresolved D. The CDR3 loop spans 15 amino acids. Germline CDR1 SGHRS, CDR2 YFSETQ. V lost 0 bases and J lost 4, with 13 bases in between. The CDR3 coding sequence is TGCGCCAGCAGCTTGGCCGTGGCGGACCTCTATGGCTACACCTTC. This gives the protein CASSLAVADLYGYTF.

This clonotype was seen only a few times. The rearrangement joins TRBV2 to TRBJ2-7; D unresolved. The V gene lost 3 bases and the J gene lost 0 bases, with 6 bases spanning the gap. Germline CDR1 is SNHLY and CDR2 is FYNNEI. CDR3 size: 13 residues. The CDR3 DNA follows: TGTGCCAGCAGTGATGAGATCTCCTACGAGCAGTACTTC. Protein product: CASSDEISYEQYF.

For the CDR3, the DNA is TGCAGCGTTGTAACAGGGTCGGGCACTGAAGCTTTCTTT. This sequence encodes CSVVTGSGTEAFF. The rearrangement links TRBV29-1 to TRBJ1-1, with D tentatively TRBD1 (6 bases). Germline CDR1 and CDR2: SQVTM and ANQGSEA. The CDR3 spans 13 residues. V was clipped by 4 bases and J by 4 bases, with 13 bases between them.

The genes are TRBV7-9 and TRBJ2-1; TRBD2 matches at 7 bases. V was clipped by 3 bases and J by 4 bases; unmatched bases: 6. The CDR3 consists of 15 residues. Germline-derived CDR1 and CDR2 are SEHNR and FQNEAQ (reference sequence). CDR3 loop: CASSFTAGSYNEQFF. The CDR3 coding sequence is TGTGCCAGCAGCTTTACAGCGGGGAGTTACAATGAGCAGTTCTTC.

This clonotype has more than one count but fewer than ten. The chain carries TRBV5-6 and TRBJ1-2; no clear D. With 4 bases removed from V and 2 bases from J, the gap between germline ends came to 18 bases. The length of the CDR3 is 16 residues. Germline CDR1 is SGHDT and CDR2 is YYEEEE. The CDR3 is CASSLRVPPTNYGYTF. The CDR3 DNA reads as TGTGCCAGCAGCCTCCGTGTTCCTCCTACCAACTATGGCTACACCTTC.